A selection of T cell receptor beta chains follows, all from one sample in a study of T cells in Graves' hyperthyroidism and ophthalmopathy. TCRdb independently ran MiXCR on the multiplex PCR reads; one entry per CDR3 protein. The table has about 300,000 distinct CDR3 sequences, roughly an eighth seen once. Sequenced: blood. Receptor source: a woman aged 40-49 years with Graves' hyperthyroidism. The CDR3 runs from the conserved cysteine through the conserved F or W. Each record gives: clone size, D gene, J gene, V gene, CDR3 protein, CDR3 DNA. D genes are given only for firm matches. A clone size is listed for some rows: how often the clone was seen (once, few, many), or a class if it is expanded.

many	NA	TRBJ2-1	TRBV18	CASSPWGDDYNEQFF	TGTGCCAGCTCACCTTGGGGCGACGATTACAATGAGCAGTTCTTC
many	TRBD1	TRBJ2-7	TRBV25-1	CASSGGQGQLYSYEQYF	TGTGCCAGCAGTGGGGGACAGGGCCAGCTGTACTCCTACGAGCAGTACTTC
many	NA	TRBJ2-7	TRBV28	CASSLTGTLGGHEQYF	TGTGCCAGCAGTTTAACCGGGACTCTGGGGGGTCACGAGCAGTACTTC
NA	NA	TRBJ2-1	TRBV20-1	CSAREGASEWGAEYNEQFF	TGCAGTGCTAGAGAGGGGGCCTCTGAGTGGGGAGCCGAATACAATGAGCAGTTCTTC
many	NA	TRBJ1-5	TRBV3-1	CASSQDSYQPQHF	TGTGCCAGCAGCCAGGACTCTTATCAGCCCCAGCATTTT
NA	NA	TRBJ1-2	TRBV28	CASSFSGTRQGYTF	TGTGCCAGCAGTTTCTCCGGGACACGGCAGGGCTACACCTTC
few	TRBD2	TRBJ2-7	TRBV4-1	CASSQAWGGPSRTYEQYF	TGCGCCAGCAGCCAGGCCTGGGGGGGACCGAGCCGAACCTACGAGCAGTACTTC
many	NA	TRBJ2-3	TRBV2	CASSESTDTQYF	TGTGCCAGCAGTGAGAGCACAGATACGCAGTATTTT
NA	TRBD2	TRBJ2-7	TRBV6-5	CASSYSSRLAGLYEQYF	TGTGCCAGCAGTTACTCGAGTCGGCTAGCGGGCCTCTACGAGCAGTACTTC
many	TRBD1	TRBJ2-7	TRBV12-3/TRBV12-4	CASSTPGQGAYEQYF	TGTGCCAGCAGTACACCGGGACAGGGGGCCTACGAGCAGTACTTC
many	TRBD1	TRBJ2-7	TRBV6-1	CATRGQGAEKEQYF	TGTGCCACCAGGGGACAGGGGGCGGAAAAAGAGCAGTACTTC
many	NA	TRBJ2-4	TRBV12-3/TRBV12-4	CASKWGLENIQYF	TGTGCCAGCAAGTGGGGGCTGGAAAACATTCAGTACTTC
many	NA	TRBJ1-1	TRBV11-2	CASSWDLSTEAFF	TGTGCCAGCAGCTGGGATTTGAGCACTGAAGCTTTCTTT
many	NA	TRBJ2-1	TRBV6-1	CASSLRSGFYNEQFF	TGTGCCAGCAGTCTTAGGAGCGGATTTTACAATGAGCAGTTCTTC
many	TRBD2	TRBJ2-5	TRBV7-9	CASSFLAGGPRETQYF	TGTGCCAGCAGCTTCCTAGCGGGAGGGCCTCGGGAGACCCAGTACTTC
many	NA	TRBJ1-2	TRBV5-4	CASSLREPNYGYTF	TGTGCCAGCAGCTTAAGGGAACCTAACTATGGCTACACCTTC
many	TRBD1	TRBJ2-7	TRBV27	CASSGRGPDLSSYEQYF	TGTGCCAGCAGTGGCAGGGGGCCGGATTTGAGCTCCTACGAGCAGTACTTC
many	NA	TRBJ1-5	TRBV12-3/TRBV12-4	CASSSGDDQPQHF	TGTGCCAGCAGTTCAGGGGACGATCAGCCCCAGCATTTT
many	NA	TRBJ2-1	TRBV7-9	CASSWDLAYNEQFF	TGTGCCAGCAGCTGGGACTTGGCTTACAATGAGCAGTTCTTC
NA	TRBD2	TRBJ2-5	TRBV4-1	CASSQGGRRTSGEETQYF	TGCGCCAGCAGCCAAGGGGGGAGAAGGACTAGCGGGGAAGAGACCCAGTACTTC
once	NA	TRBJ1-1	TRBV27	CASSFSGWTEAFF	TGTGCCAGCAGTTTTTCCGGATGGACTGAAGCTTTCTTT
many	NA	TRBJ2-5	TRBV3-1	CASSQEEWPGETQYF	TGTGCCAGCAGCCAAGAAGAGTGGCCGGGGGAGACCCAGTACTTC
many	TRBD2	TRBJ2-3	TRBV27	CASSSVAGADTQYF	TGTGCCAGCAGTTCCGTAGCGGGTGCAGATACGCAGTATTTT
many	NA	TRBJ1-5	TRBV2	CASSSTQGSWQPQHF	TGTGCCAGCAGTTCTACGCAGGGGAGCTGGCAGCCCCAGCATTTT
many	TRBD1	TRBJ2-7	TRBV29-1	CSVDQSGTGGYEQYF	TGCAGCGTTGACCAATCCGGGACAGGGGGCTACGAGCAGTACTTC
many	TRBD2	TRBJ2-3	TRBV6-6	CASSYSPHTGGGDPQDTQYF	TGTGCCAGCAGTTACTCCCCACACACCGGGGGGGGAGACCCCCAGGATACGCAGTATTTT
few	NA	TRBJ1-3	TRBV3-1	CASSHGSQGNGNTIYF	TGTGCCAGCAGCCACGGGTCCCAGGGAAATGGAAACACCATATATTTT
many	TRBD1	TRBJ2-1	TRBV6-2/TRBV6-3	CASSWTGNNEQFF	TGTGCCAGCAGTTGGACAGGGAACAATGAGCAGTTCTTC
many	NA	TRBJ2-1	TRBV6-1	CASSSLTSNEQFF	TGTGCCAGCAGTTCACTGACTAGCAATGAGCAGTTCTTC
few	TRBD2	TRBJ2-1	TRBV3-1	CASSQMVASGMRAYRDEQFF	TGTGCCAGCAGCCAAATGGTAGCTAGCGGGATGCGGGCCTACAGGGATGAGCAGTTCTTC
few	NA	TRBJ1-5	TRBV19	CASSIPRPGLSNQPQHF	TGTGCCAGTAGTATCCCACGGCCCGGGCTAAGCAATCAGCCCCAGCATTTT
many	TRBD1	TRBJ2-2	TRBV2	CASKPRIDRAGELFF	TGTGCCAGCAAACCAAGGATTGACAGGGCCGGGGAGCTGTTTTTT
many	NA	TRBJ2-1	TRBV7-9	CASSLLGSNEQFF	TGTGCCAGCAGCTTACTGGGGAGTAATGAGCAGTTCTTC
many	TRBD1	TRBJ1-5	TRBV12-3/TRBV12-4	CASSFRAGGIMRQPQHF	TGTGCCAGCAGTTTTCGGGCAGGGGGGATAATGCGTCAGCCCCAGCATTTT
few	TRBD2	TRBJ2-2	TRBV12-3/TRBV12-4	CASSPPPGLAGGELFF	TGTGCCAGCAGTCCCCCCCCGGGGCTAGCGGGCGGGGAGCTGTTTTTT
NA	TRBD2	TRBJ2-7	TRBV5-1	CASSTAGTSGSYEQYF	TGCGCCAGCAGCACGGCCGGGACTAGCGGGTCCTACGAGCAGTACTTC
few	NA	TRBJ2-6	TRBV2	CASSDWSGANVLTF	TGTGCCAGCAGTGATTGGAGTGGGGCCAACGTCCTGACTTTC
many	NA	TRBJ1-1	TRBV7-2	CASSLKGQGNTEAFF	TGTGCCAGCAGCCTTAAAGGGCAGGGGAACACTGAAGCTTTCTTT
few	NA	TRBJ1-2	TRBV5-4	CASSYGGQFHYGYTF	TGTGCCAGCAGTTATGGCGGCCAGTTCCACTATGGCTACACCTTC
NA	NA	TRBJ1-5	TRBV6-1	CASSEPSHGAQQPQHF	TGTGCCAGCAGTGAACCCTCCCACGGGGCACAGCAGCCCCAGCATTTT